Presented here are 31 T cell receptor beta chains from one specimen sequenced in a study of T cell responses to AZD1222 COVID-19 vaccine. Data came from immunoSEQ multiplex PCR; TCRdb stores just in-frame clones and leaves some out. The data contain just over 150,000 clones, 85% to 95% of them singletons. The sequencing here drew on peripheral blood, taken 28 days after the second AZD1222 dose. The receptors come from an adult who received the AZD1222 COVID-19 vaccine.

This clone was found once. The J gene is TRBJ2-7, the V gene TRBV13; 10 nucleotides match TRBD2. J gave up 7 bases and V 3 bases, and 9 bases lay outside the gene matches. Per the germline V gene, CDR1 is PRHDT and CDR2 is FYEKMQ (reference sequence). The CDR3 totals 15 residues. CDR3 sequence reads: CASSLRAGGPGEQYF. The CDR3 DNA follows: TGTGCCAGCAGCTTGAGAGCGGGAGGGCCGGGTGAGCAGTACTTC.

The chain has TRBV11-2 and TRBJ1-3, with TRBD1 as a possible D gene (5 bases). The V end was cut by 3 bases, the J end by 2 bases, with 8 bases between. Germline loops: CDR1 SGHAT, CDR2 FQNNGV. The CDR3 totals 14 residues. DNA of the CDR3: TGTGCCAGCAGCTTGACAGACACTGGAAACACCATATATTTT. It specifies CASSLTDTGNTIYF.

The V gene is TRBV20-1, the J gene TRBJ1-6, with 7 positions matching TRBD1. Germline CDR1 is DFQATT and CDR2 is SNEGSKA (reference sequence). This CDR3 contains 15 residues. V gave up 6 bases and J gave up 7 bases; unmatched junction bases: 12. CDR3 coding DNA: TGCAGTGCGAGTCGACAGGGTGGGGGAAATTCACCCCTCCACTTT. Amino acid sequence: CSASRQGGGNSPLHF.

This clone was seen once. The chain couples TRBV7-9 to TRBJ2-1; D is possibly TRBD2 (7 bases). CDR1 SEHNR and CDR2 FQNEAQ come from the germline V gene (reference sequence). This CDR3 contains 15 residues. With 2 bases removed from V and 8 bases from J, the gap between germline ends came to 16 bases. DNA for the CDR3: TGTGCCAGCAGCTTAATCCGGGGGGCGATTCATGAGCAGTTCTTC. It encodes CASSLIRGAIHEQFF. The whole variable domain, filled in from reference TRBV7-9 and TRBJ2-1, reads DTGVSQNPRHKITKRGQNVTFRCDPISEHNRLYWYRQTLGQGPEFLTYFQNEAQLEKSRLLSDRFSAERPKGSFSTLEIQRTEQGDSAMYLCASSLIRGAIHEQFFGPGTRLTVL.

The chain has TRBV12-5 and TRBJ1-1; D unresolved. Trimming removed 4 bases from V and 2 bases from J, with 14 bases in between. This CDR3 comprises 15 residues. Germline CDR1 LGHNT, CDR2 FRNRAP. DNA for the CDR3: TGTGCTAGTGGTTCGCAAGGGTTAGGTAACACTGAAGCTTTCTTT. Amino acids: CASGSQGLGNTEAFF.

The chain couples TRBV5-1 to TRBJ1-6; 8 bases match TRBD1. The V gene's germline CDR1 is SGHRS and CDR2 YFSETQ. With V trimmed by 8 bases and J by 6 bases, 7 bases remained unmatched. This CDR3 has 14 amino acids. The CDR3 DNA sequence: TGCGCCAGTTCGACAGGGGTTTTTAATTCACCCCTCCACTTT. This sequence encodes CASSTGVFNSPLHF.

The V gene is TRBV27, the J gene TRBJ2-1; D possibly uses TRBD1 or TRBD2 (5 bases each). The CDR3 extends over 15 amino acids. Germline V lookup: CDR1 MNHEY, CDR2 SMNVEV (reference sequence). Between the trimmed V and J ends, which lost 6 bases and 5 bases, there was a span of 17 bases. CDR3 nucleotides: TGTGCCAGCAGCTACTACCGTGTGGGGGACAATGAGCAGTTCTTC. It yields the protein CASSYYRVGDNEQFF.

The genes are TRBV13 and TRBJ2-4; D possibly corresponds to TRBD2 (5 bases). CDR1 and CDR2 from the germline V gene are PRHDT and FYEKMQ (reference sequence). This CDR3 has 15 amino acids. V lost 3 bases to trimming and J lost 5 bases, with 14 bases between them. The DNA of the CDR3 is TGTGCCAGCAGCTTGGGGAGAAGGGTTCAAAACATTCAGTACTTC. Translated, it gives CASSLGRRVQNIQYF.

The V gene is TRBV25-1, the J gene TRBJ2-1; 8 nucleotides line up with TRBD1. J was trimmed by 2 bases and V by 1 base; bases with no gene match: 4. The CDR3 is 16 residues long. Germline V lookup: CDR1 MGHDK, CDR2 SYGVNS. The CDR3 region has the DNA TGTGCCAGCAGTGAATCAAGCAGGGGGCCCTACAATGAGCAGTTCTTC. Protein sequence: CASSESSRGPYNEQFF.

V gene TRBV4-2 combines with J gene TRBJ2-2; D is perhaps TRBD2 (5 bases). Germline V gives CDR1 LGHNA, CDR2 YNFKEQ. The V end lost 0 bases, the J end lost 5 bases, and 13 bases lay between the germline ends. The CDR3 contains 16 residues. The CDR3 nucleotides read TGTGCCAGCAGCCAAGAAGTCGACCGGGAAACCGGGGAGCTGTTTTTT. Amino acids: CASSQEVDRETGELFF.

This clone appeared once. The rearrangement uses TRBV28 and TRBJ2-7, with 13 bases matching TRBD2. Germline V gene sequence: CDR1 MDHEN, CDR2 SYDVKM. The length of the CDR3 is 15 residues. Unmatched junction bases numbered 1, after V lost 5 bases and J lost 0 bases. The CDR3 here is CASSRTSGSSYEQYF. DNA for the CDR3: TGTGCCAGCAGTCGGACTAGCGGGAGCTCCTACGAGCAGTACTTC.

The rearrangement links TRBV7-9 to TRBJ1-3, with D hard to call. V lost 3 bases, J lost 4 bases, and 10 bases lay in between. Germline CDR1 is SEHNR and CDR2 is FQNEAQ (reference sequence). The CDR3 has 14 amino acids. The CDR3 reads CASSLREVGNTIYF. CDR3 nucleotide sequence: TGTGCCAGCAGCTTGAGAGAGGTCGGAAACACCATATATTTT.

This chain connects TRBV11-2 to TRBJ2-7; 11 bases align to TRBD2. V shed 3 bases, J shed 3 bases, and the junction held 10 bases outside the gene matches. Germline CDR1 SGHAT, CDR2 FQNNGV. This CDR3 is built from 17 residues. Here the CDR3 reads CASSLGSGRVSHYEQYF. CDR3 bases: TGTGCCAGCAGCTTGGGTAGCGGGAGGGTAAGCCACTACGAGCAGTACTTC. Full variable domain (missing parts from reference TRBV11-2 and TRBJ2-7): EAGVAQSPRYKIIEKRQSVAFWCNPISGHATLYWYQQILGQGPKLLIQFQNNGVVDDSQLPKDRFSAERLKGVDSTLKIQPAKLEDSAVYLCASSLGSGRVSHYEQYFGPGTRLTVT.

This clone was observed a single time. The chain is built from TRBV28 and TRBJ2-1, with D tentatively TRBD1 (5 bases). V shed 3 bases and J shed 2 bases, with 23 bases lying between them. The CDR3 loop spans 19 amino acids. The germline CDR1 and CDR2 sequences are MDHEN and SYDVKM. The chain's CDR3 is CASSFEQASPQYTYNEQFF. The CDR3, as DNA: TGTGCCAGCAGTTTTGAACAGGCAAGTCCCCAATATACCTACAATGAGCAGTTCTTC.

J is TRBJ2-7 and V is TRBV15; 7 bases are a match to TRBD2. The V and J ends lost 0 bases and 4 bases, in that order; junction bases with no gene match: 9. This CDR3 region has 16 residues. CDR1 and CDR2 (germline): LNHNV, YYDKDF (reference sequence). The DNA for the CDR3 is TGTGCCACCAGCAGAGATTTAGGGGAGGGGTGGTACGAGCAGTACTTC. Protein sequence: CATSRDLGEGWYEQYF. Full variable domain (rest looked up from reference TRBV15 and TRBJ2-7): DAMVIQNPRYQVTQFGKPVTLSCSQTLNHNVMYWYQQKSSQAPKLLFHYYDKDFNNEADTPDNFQSRRPNTSFCFLDIRSPGLGDTAMYLCATSRDLGEGWYEQYFGPGTRLTVT.

This chain links TRBV28 with TRBJ1-5, with a tentative D call TRBD1 (6 bases). Between the trimmed V and J ends, which lost 1 base and 2 bases, there was a span of 9 bases. Germline values: CDR1 MDHEN, CDR2 SYDVKM. CDR3 size: 15 residues. In DNA, the CDR3 is TGTGCCAGCAGTTTATTGGGGGCGGGCAATCAGCCCCAGCATTTT. As protein: CASSLLGAGNQPQHF.

The rearrangement joins TRBV6-5 to TRBJ1-2, with D possibly being TRBD1 (6 bases). Trimming left V 11 bases short and J 7 bases short, with 14 bases between. This CDR3 contains 11 residues. Germline V lookup: CDR1 MNHEY, CDR2 SVGAGI. CDR3 sequence reads: CAFAGGGGYTF. The CDR3 nucleotides are TGTGCCTTCGCGGGGGGCGGTGGCTACACCTTC.

The chain is built from TRBV18 and TRBJ1-4, with D possibly TRBD1 on 5 matching bases. Germline V gene data show CDR1 as KGHSH and CDR2 as LQKENI. Trimming took 5 bases from V and 10 from J, leaving 14 bases between them. The CDR3 totals 13 residues. CDR3 residues: CASSGTDSGKLFF. The CDR3 DNA reads TGTGCCAGCTCAGGAACAGACAGTGGAAAACTGTTTTTT. Complete variable domain (other parts from reference TRBV18 and TRBJ1-4): NAGVMQNPRHLVRRRGQEARLRCSPMKGHSHVYWYRQLPEEGLKFMVYLQKENIIDESGMPKERFSAEFPKEGPSILRIQQVVRGDSAAYFCASSGTDSGKLFFGSGTQLSVL.

Here the CDR3 DNA reads TGTGCCAGCAGTTTCGGCGGGAGGGCTTCAGGGCAGTACTTC. Translated, it gives CASSFGGRASGQYF. J is TRBJ2-7 and V is TRBV28; 9 bases align to TRBD2. Germline V gene lookup returns CDR1 MDHEN and CDR2 SYDVKM. The CDR3 length is 14 residues. V shed 3 bases, J shed 9 bases, and the junction held 9 bases outside the gene matches.

This chain connects TRBV28 to TRBJ2-7; TRBD1 aligns across 9 bases. Trimming cost V 5 bases and J 3 bases; bases outside gene matches: 8. The CDR3 contains 15 residues. The germline gives CDR1 MDHEN, CDR2 SYDVKM. The CDR3 spells CASSLGTGLGYEQYF. CDR3 coding DNA: TGTGCCAGCAGTCTGGGGACAGGGTTGGGCTACGAGCAGTACTTC.

The rearrangement links TRBV19 to TRBJ2-4, with unresolved D. This CDR3 region has 12 residues. Trimming cost V 1 base and J 7 bases, with 5 bases left between them. The germline CDR1 and CDR2 sequences are LNHDA and SQIVND (reference sequence). The CDR3 coding sequence is TGTGCCAGTAGTATAGTTCACAACATTCAGTACTTC. This encodes CASSIVHNIQYF.

The rearrangement joins TRBV18 to TRBJ1-1; D gene unclear. V was clipped by 4 bases and J by 0 bases, with 9 bases between them. Germline V gene data show CDR1 as KGHSH and CDR2 as LQKENI. This CDR3 spans 14 amino acids. The CDR3 DNA sequence: TGTGCCAGCTCACGGGATTTCATGAACACTGAAGCTTTCTTT. It encodes CASSRDFMNTEAFF.

This clone has only one observation. The V call is TRBV5-1, the J call TRBJ1-1; D is unclear. CDR1 and CDR2 (germline): SGHRS, YFSETQ. Deletions cut 2 bases from V and 1 base from J, with 9 bases between. The CDR3 extends over 14 amino acids. The CDR3: CASSLTVTNTEAFF. The CDR3 bases are TGCGCCAGCAGCTTAACGGTAACGAACACTGAAGCTTTCTTT. The whole variable domain, remainder taken from reference TRBV5-1 and TRBJ1-1, is KAGVTQTPRYLIKTRGQQVTLSCSPISGHRSVSWYQQTPGQGLQFLFEYFSETQRNKGNFPGRFSGRQFSNSRSEMNVSTLELGDSALYLCASSLTVTNTEAFFGQGTRLTVV.

For this clone: At one end, the junction sequence differs from germline, possibly due to a read error. The J gene is TRBJ1-2, the V gene TRBV20-1, with TRBD1 identical over 8 bases. This CDR3 has 9 amino acids. CDR1 DFQATT and CDR2 SNEGSKA come from the germline V gene (reference sequence). The CDR3 DNA sequence: TGCAGTTACCCGGACAGGGAGGCCTTC. This encodes CSYPDREAF.

CDR3 sequence reads: CASSGDLSDTQYF. The CDR3 DNA is TGTGCCAGCAGTGGGGACCTTTCTGATACGCAGTATTTT. This chain connects TRBV6-4 to TRBJ2-3; D could derive from TRBD1 or TRBD2 (5 bases each). The CDR3 runs 13 residues. Germline-derived CDR1 and CDR2 are MRHNA and SNTAGT. Trimming stripped 4 bases from V and 6 bases from J, with 11 bases between.

The rearrangement links TRBV19 to TRBJ1-5; TRBD1 is a possible D gene (6 bases). CDR1 and CDR2 from the germline V gene are LNHDA and SQIVND (reference sequence). V was pared by 10 bases and J by 0 bases, with 22 bases between. The CDR3 sequence is 17 residues long. CDR3 protein: CATSRTSTGNSNQPQHF. The CDR3 DNA reads as TGTGCCACCTCTAGGACGTCAACAGGGAATAGCAATCAGCCCCAGCATTTT.

The chain's CDR3 is CASSQDRLGGPYNEQFF. The CDR3 DNA reads TGTGCCAGCAGCCAAGATCGGTTGGGGGGGCCCTACAATGAGCAGTTCTTC. V gene TRBV14 combines with J gene TRBJ2-1, with a weak D call TRBD2 (7 bases). V was pared by 0 bases and J by 2 bases, with 14 bases between. The CDR3 spans 17 residues. The V gene's germline CDR1 is SGHDN and CDR2 FVKESK.

The rearrangement joins TRBV28 to TRBJ1-4; D not certain. Trimming shortened V by 7 bases and J by 1 base, and 7 bases separated the two germline ends. From germline, CDR1 is MDHEN and CDR2 SYDVKM. This CDR3 is 13 amino acids long. CDR3 DNA sequence: TGTGCCAGCATCCGAGGAACTAATGAAAAACTGTTTTTT. This sequence encodes CASIRGTNEKLFF.

The V and J genes are TRBV6-4 and TRBJ2-1; 10 bases agree with TRBD2. The CDR3 length is 14 residues. Germline CDR1 is MRHNA and CDR2 is SNTAGT. Trimming took 4 bases from V and 8 from J; bases not matched to a gene: 5. DNA for the CDR3: TGTGCCAGCAGTGTAAGCGGGAGGGCCGATGAGCAGTTCTTC. As protein: CASSVSGRADEQFF.

This chain connects TRBV11-2 to TRBJ1-6, with D maybe TRBD1 (6 bases). The V end was cut by 7 bases, the J end by 10 bases, with 23 bases between. This CDR3 region has 16 residues. Germline-derived CDR1 and CDR2 are SGHAT and FQNNGV. In DNA, the CDR3 is TGTGCCAGCACCACACCAAGCTTGGGACAAGGGTCACCCCTCCACTTT. This gives the protein CASTTPSLGQGSPLHF.

J is TRBJ2-7 and V is TRBV2; 10 bases are shared with TRBD1. The germline CDR1 and CDR2 sequences are SNHLY and FYNNEI. This CDR3 has 14 amino acids. V shed 8 bases, J shed 4 bases, and the junction held 8 bases outside the gene matches. DNA for the CDR3: TGTGCCAGCTCCGGGACAGGGGTTTATTACGAGCAGTACTTC. It specifies CASSGTGVYYEQYF.